This TCR beta chain was profiled in a study of graft-versus-host responses after intestinal transplantation. General study results and limits: Recipient marrow showed GvH clones, some seen first in ileum or blood. Within the allografts of patients who had graft-donor T cell macrochimerism, graft-versus-host to host-versus-graft clonal ratios were high. Circulating GvH clones peaking coincided with falling HvG clones soon after transplant.

This clone was seen only once. Its antigen is unidentified. V trimming: 8 bases; J trimming: 4 bases; junction bases outside the gene matches: 10. The CDR3 extends over 14 amino acids. Germline CDR1 and CDR2: MGHRA and YSYEKL. The method was immunoSEQ multiplex PCR; TCRdb's version includes in-frame clones alone and lacks a portion of them. Altogether tens of thousands of clones are present, 92% being singletons, with the ten largest covering over 0.3%. The origin of this receptor is a human donor who received an intestinal transplant. The specimen was unstimulated CD4+ T cells sorted from spleen or lymph node cells, collected before intestinal transplant. V gene TRBV4-1 combines with J gene TRBJ2-7, with TRBD2 identical over 8 bases. The CDR3 here is CASGKLAAGYEQYF. The DNA for the CDR3 is TGCGCCAGCGGAAAACTAGCGGCCGGTTACGAGCAGTACTTC.